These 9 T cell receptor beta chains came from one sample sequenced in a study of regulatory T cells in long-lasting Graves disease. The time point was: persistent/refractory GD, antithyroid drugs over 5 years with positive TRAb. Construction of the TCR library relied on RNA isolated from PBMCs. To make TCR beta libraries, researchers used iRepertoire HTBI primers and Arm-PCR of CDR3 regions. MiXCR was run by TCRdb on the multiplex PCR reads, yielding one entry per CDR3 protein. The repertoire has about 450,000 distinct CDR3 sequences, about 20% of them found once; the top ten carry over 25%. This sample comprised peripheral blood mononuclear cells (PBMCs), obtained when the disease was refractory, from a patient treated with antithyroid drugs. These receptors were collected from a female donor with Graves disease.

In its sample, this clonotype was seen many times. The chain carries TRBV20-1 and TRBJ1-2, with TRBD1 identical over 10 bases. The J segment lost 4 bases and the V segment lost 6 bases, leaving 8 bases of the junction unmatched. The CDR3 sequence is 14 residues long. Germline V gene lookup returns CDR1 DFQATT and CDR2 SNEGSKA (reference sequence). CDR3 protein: CSATGTGVSYGYTF. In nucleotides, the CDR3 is TGCAGTGCCACCGGGACAGGGGTGTCCTATGGCTACACCTTC.

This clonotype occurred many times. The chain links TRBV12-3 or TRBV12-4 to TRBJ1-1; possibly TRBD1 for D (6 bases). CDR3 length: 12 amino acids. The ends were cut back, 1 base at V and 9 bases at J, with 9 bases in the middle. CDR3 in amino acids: CASSLVRGQAFF. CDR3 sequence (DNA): TGTGCCAGCAGTTTAGTCCGGGGGCAAGCTTTCTTT.

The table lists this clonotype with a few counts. CDR3 protein: CAWSVQAPDGYTF. CDR3 bases: TGTGCCTGGAGTGTACAAGCACCCGATGGCTACACCTTC. The V call is TRBV30, the J call TRBJ1-2; no clear D. This CDR3 has 13 amino acids. Trimming stripped 0 bases from V and 6 bases from J, with 11 bases between. Germline CDR1 GTSNPN, CDR2 SVGIG (reference sequence).

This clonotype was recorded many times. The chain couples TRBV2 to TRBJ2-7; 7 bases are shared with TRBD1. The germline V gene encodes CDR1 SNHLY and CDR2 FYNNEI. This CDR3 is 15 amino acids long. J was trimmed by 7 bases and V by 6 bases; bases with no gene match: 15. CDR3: CASRETGKPGGEQYF. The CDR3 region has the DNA TGTGCCAGCAGAGAGACAGGGAAACCTGGCGGGGAGCAGTACTTC.

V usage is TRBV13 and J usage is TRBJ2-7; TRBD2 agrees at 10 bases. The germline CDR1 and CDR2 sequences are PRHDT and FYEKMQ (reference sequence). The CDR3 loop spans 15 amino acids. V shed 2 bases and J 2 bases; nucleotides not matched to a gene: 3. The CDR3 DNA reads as TGTGCCAGCAGCTTAAAACTAGCGGGGACCTACGAGCAGTACTTC. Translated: CASSLKLAGTYEQYF.

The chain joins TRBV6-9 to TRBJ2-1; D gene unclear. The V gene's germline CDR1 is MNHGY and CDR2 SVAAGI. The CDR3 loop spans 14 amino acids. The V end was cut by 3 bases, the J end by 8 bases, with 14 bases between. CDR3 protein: CASSYIGTLDEQFF. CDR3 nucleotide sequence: TGTGCCAGCAGTTACATCGGCACCTTGGATGAGCAGTTCTTC.

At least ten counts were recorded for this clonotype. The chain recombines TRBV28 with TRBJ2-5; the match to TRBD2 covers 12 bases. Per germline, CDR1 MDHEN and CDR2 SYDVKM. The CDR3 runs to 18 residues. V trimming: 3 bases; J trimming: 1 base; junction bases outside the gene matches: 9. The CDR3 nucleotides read TGTGCCAGCAGTTTTACCCTGACTAGCGGGAGAGGCCAAGAGACCCAGTACTTC. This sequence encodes CASSFTLTSGRGQETQYF.

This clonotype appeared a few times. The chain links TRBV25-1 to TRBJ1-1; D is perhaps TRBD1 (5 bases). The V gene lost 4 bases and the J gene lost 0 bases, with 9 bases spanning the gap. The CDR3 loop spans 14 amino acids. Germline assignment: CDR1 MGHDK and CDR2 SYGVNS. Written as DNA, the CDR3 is TGTGCCAGCAGTGTGACAGTTATGAACACTGAAGCTTTCTTT. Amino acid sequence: CASSVTVMNTEAFF.

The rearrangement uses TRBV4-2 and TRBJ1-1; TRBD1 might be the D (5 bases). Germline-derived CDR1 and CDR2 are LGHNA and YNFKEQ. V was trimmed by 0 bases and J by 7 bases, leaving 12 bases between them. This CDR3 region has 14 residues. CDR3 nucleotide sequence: TGTGCCAGCAGCCAAGATGGCAGGGTAGGTGAAGCTTTCTTT. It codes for CASSQDGRVGEAFF.